This paragraph reports one T cell receptor (beta chain). Method: immunoSEQ multiplex PCR; TCRdb's copy keeps in-frame clones and lacks some. The table has approximately 240,000 clones, 65% to 90% seen once; the top ten hold 4.9%. V lost 1 base to trimming and J lost 1 base; unmatched junction nucleotides: 11. Germline loops: CDR1 SGHAT, CDR2 FQNNGV. The CDR3 length is 18 residues. The record originates from a study of blood T cell repertoires in COVID-19. Study-wide context: From T cells, B-cell-depleted T cells, or PBMCs came the material, which was cDNA or gDNA.

Sequenced sample: peripheral blood. The J gene is TRBJ2-5, the V gene TRBV11-2; 8 positions agree with TRBD2. The clonotype comes from a woman older than 75 with active or convalescent COVID-19. Written as DNA, the CDR3 is TGTGCCAGCAGCTTAGTGGAAACCCGGACTAGCAGCCAAGAGACCCAGTACTTC. Translating gives CASSLVETRTSSQETQYF.